The clone carrying this T cell receptor beta chain was seen once. Antigen unknown. The data stem from a study of vaccination effects on CD4 cells after COVID-19. Only in-frame clones appear in the TCRdb table, and some are missing; sequencing was by immunoSEQ multiplex PCR. This table holds fewer than 50,000 clones, roughly four fifths found once. Sequencing was preceded by expansion of antigen-specific CD4+ T cells with viral peptide pools in the ViraFEST assay. Cells that had been cultured for less than eleven days were the source of isolated CD4+ T cells. Vaccination of participants consisted of two doses of either the BNT162b2 or mRNA-1273 vaccine. Vaccinated participants had no history of SARS-CoV-2 infection and tested negative for nucleocapsid antibodies. Wells each received some 2.2 million PBMC, cultured with approximately 9.1 IU/ml IL-2 and about 9 ug/ml peptides. CDR1 is MGHRA and CDR2 is YSYEKL in the germline V gene. The CDR3 has 13 amino acids. V lost 5 bases to trimming and J lost 1 base, with 9 bases between them.

The TCR comes from a human donor who received a COVID-19 vaccine. Some clones in this sample may be carry-over from other donors' samples. The specimen was CD4+ T cells from PBMCs cultured with HCoV-NL63 spike peptides, collected after COVID-19 vaccination. This chain links TRBV4-1 with TRBJ2-7, with D possibly being TRBD1 (6 bases). CDR3 region: CASSWDTSYEQYV. CDR3 DNA: TGCGCCAGCAGCTGGGACACGTCCTACGAGCAGTACGTC.